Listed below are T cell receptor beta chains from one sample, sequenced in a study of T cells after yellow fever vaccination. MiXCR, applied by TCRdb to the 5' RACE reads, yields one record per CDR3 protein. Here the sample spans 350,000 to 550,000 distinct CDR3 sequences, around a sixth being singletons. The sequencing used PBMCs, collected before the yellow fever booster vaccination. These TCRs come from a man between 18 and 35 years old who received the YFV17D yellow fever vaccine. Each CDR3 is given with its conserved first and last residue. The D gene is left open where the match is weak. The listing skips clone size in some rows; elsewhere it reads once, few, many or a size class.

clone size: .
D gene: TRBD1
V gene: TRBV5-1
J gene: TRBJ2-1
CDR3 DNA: TGCGCCAGCAGCTTGGCAGGGGGCATCTACAATGAGCAGTTCTTC
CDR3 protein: CASSLAGGIYNEQFF

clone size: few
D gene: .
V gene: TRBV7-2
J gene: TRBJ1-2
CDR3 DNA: TGTGCCAGCAGCTTAAGGGCAGGGGAGGACTATGGCTACACCTTC
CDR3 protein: CASSLRAGEDYGYTF

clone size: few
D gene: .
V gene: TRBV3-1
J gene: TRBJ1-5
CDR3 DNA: TGTGCCAGCAGCCAATTGGCGGGCAATCAGCCCCAGCATTTT
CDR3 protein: CASSQLAGNQPQHF

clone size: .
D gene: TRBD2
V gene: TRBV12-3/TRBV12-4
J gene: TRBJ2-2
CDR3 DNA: TGTGCCAGCAGTTTGTGGATAGCGGGGGGGCAAAGGAGTACCGGGGAGCTGTTTTTT
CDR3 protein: CASSLWIAGGQRSTGELFF

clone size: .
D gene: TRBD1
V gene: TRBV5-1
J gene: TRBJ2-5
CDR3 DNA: TGCGCCAGCAGCCGGGCCGGGACAGGGGAAGAGACCCAGTACTTC
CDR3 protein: CASSRAGTGEETQYF

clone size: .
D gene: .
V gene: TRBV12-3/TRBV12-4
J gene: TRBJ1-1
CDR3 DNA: TGTGCCAGCAGTTTAACCCGAGGGGGCACTGAAGCTTTCTTT
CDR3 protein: CASSLTRGGTEAFF

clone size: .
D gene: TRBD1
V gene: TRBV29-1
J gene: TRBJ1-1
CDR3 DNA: TGCAGCGTCGCACAGGGGTGGGGAATGGGCACTGAAGCTTTCTTT
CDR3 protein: CSVAQGWGMGTEAFF

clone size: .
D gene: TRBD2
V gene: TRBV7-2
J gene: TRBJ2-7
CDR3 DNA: TGTGCCAGCAGCTCAGAGACTAGCTTCTTCGAGCAGTACTTC
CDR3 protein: CASSSETSFFEQYF

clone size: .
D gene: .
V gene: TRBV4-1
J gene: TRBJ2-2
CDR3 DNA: TGCGCCATCAGCCCATACCGACCGATCCGGGAGCTGTTTTTT
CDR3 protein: CAISPYRPIRELFF

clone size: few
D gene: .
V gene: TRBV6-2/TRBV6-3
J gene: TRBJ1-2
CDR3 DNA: TGTGCCAGCAGGAGACAGGTCCTACCTTATGGCTACACCTTC
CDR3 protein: CASRRQVLPYGYTF

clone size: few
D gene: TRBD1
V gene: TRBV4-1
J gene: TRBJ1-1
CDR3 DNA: TGCGCCAGCAGCCATCCCGGGACAGCCACAGTGGCTTTCTTT
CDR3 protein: CASSHPGTATVAFF

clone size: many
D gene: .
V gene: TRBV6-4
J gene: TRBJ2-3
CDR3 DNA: TGTGCCAGTTCTCGAGGGGAGACCACAGATACGCAGTATTTT
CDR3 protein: CASSRGETTDTQYF

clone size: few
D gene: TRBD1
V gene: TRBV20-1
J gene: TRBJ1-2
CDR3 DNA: TGCAGTGCGGCCGGGACAGCTAACTATGGCTACACCTTC
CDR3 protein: CSAAGTANYGYTF

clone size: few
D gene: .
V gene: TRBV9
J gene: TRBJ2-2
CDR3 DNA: TGTGCCAGCAGCGTAGATTCGGGGGTCCACACCGGGGAGCTGTTTTTT
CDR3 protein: CASSVDSGVHTGELFF

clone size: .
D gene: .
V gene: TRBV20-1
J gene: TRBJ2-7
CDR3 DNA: TGCAGTGCTTGGGAGGCGTGGGGCTCCTACGAGCAGTACTTC
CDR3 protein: CSAWEAWGSYEQYF

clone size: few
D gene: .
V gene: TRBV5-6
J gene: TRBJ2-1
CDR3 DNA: TGTGCCAGCAGCTTCATCGACAGGATCTCCGCTGAGCAGTTCTTC
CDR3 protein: CASSFIDRISAEQFF

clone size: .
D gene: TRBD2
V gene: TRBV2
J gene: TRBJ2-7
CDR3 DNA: TGTGCCAGCAGTGAAGTAGCGGGGGACGAGCAGTACTTC
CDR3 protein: CASSEVAGDEQYF

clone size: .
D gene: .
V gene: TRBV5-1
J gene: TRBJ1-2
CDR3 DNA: TGCGCCAGCAGCAGAATCGGACAGTCCTATGGCTACACCTTC
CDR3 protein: CASSRIGQSYGYTF

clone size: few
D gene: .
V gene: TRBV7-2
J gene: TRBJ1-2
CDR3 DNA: TGTGCCAGCAGCTTAGCCGGATGGATCTATGGCTACACCTTC
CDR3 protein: CASSLAGWIYGYTF

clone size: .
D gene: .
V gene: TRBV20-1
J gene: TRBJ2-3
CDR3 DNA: TGCAGTGCTAGAGATGTCACGGACAGCGGCACAGATACGCAGTATTTT
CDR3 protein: CSARDVTDSGTDTQYF

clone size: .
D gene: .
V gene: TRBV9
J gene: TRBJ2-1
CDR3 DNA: TGTGCCAGCAGCGTATACGGGGAGCCCTACAATGAGCAGTTCTTC
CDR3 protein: CASSVYGEPYNEQFF

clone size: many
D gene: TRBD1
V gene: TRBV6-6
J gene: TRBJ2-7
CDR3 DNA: TGTGCCAGCAGTTACTCGGGGCCCCAGGGGGTTTACCACGAGCAGTACTTC
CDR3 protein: CASSYSGPQGVYHEQYF

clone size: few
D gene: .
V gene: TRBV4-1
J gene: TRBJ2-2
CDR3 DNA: TGCGCCAGCAGCCAGCCGCGGACAGCCACCGGGGAGCTGTTTTTT
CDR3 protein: CASSQPRTATGELFF

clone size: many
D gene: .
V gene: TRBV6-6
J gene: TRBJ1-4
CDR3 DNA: TGTGCCAGCAGCCCCGCTCGACGGGTTAATGAAAAACTGTTTTTT
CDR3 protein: CASSPARRVNEKLFF

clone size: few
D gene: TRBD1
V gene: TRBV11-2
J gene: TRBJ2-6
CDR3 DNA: TGTGCCAGCAGCCGTTCCCCGGGACAGGGACCCGGTGGGGCCAACGTCCTGACTTTC
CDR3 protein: CASSRSPGQGPGGANVLTF

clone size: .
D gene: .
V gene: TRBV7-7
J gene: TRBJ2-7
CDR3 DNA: TGTGCCAGCAGCCCCGGACGGAACGACGAGCAGTACTTC
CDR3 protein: CASSPGRNDEQYF

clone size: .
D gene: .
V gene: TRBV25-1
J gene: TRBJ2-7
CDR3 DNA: TGTGCCACTCAGGGATTCTACGAGCAGTACTTC
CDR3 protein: CATQGFYEQYF

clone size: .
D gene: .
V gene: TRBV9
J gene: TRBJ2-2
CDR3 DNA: TGTGCCAGCAGCGGGCCCGGGGAGCTGTTTTTT
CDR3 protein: CASSGPGELFF

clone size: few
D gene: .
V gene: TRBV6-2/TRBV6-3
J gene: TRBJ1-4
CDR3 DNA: TGTGCCAGCAGTTTAACGGTGGAGTGGGGTAATGAAAAACTGTTTTTT
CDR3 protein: CASSLTVEWGNEKLFF

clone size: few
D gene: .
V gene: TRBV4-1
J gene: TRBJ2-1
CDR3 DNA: TGCGCCAGCAGCCAACTACAGACGCCCTACAATGAGCAGTTCTTC
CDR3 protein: CASSQLQTPYNEQFF

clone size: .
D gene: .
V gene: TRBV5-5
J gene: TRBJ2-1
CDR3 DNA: TGTGCCAGCAGCTTAGAAAGCGGGTACAATGAGCAGTTCTTC
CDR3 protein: CASSLESGYNEQFF

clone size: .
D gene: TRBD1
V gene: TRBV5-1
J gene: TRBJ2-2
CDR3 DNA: TGCGCCAGCAGCTCGAGGACAGGGGCCACCGGGGAGCTGTTTTTT
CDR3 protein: CASSSRTGATGELFF

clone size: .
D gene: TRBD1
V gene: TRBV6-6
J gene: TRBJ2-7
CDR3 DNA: TGTGCCAGTGGGGACAGCTCCTACGAGCAGTACTTC
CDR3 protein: CASGDSSYEQYF

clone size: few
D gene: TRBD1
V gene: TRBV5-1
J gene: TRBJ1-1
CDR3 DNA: TGCGCCAGCAGGCGTCCCGGGACAGGGGCGAACACTGAAGCTTTCTTT
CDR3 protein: CASRRPGTGANTEAFF

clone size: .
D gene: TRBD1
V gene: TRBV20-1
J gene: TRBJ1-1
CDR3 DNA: TGCAGTGCTACTACTAGGGACAGGGGGAACACTGAAGCTTTCTTT
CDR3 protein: CSATTRDRGNTEAFF

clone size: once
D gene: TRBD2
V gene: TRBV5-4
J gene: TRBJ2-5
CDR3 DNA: TGTGCCACCCGGGCCAGCGGGGTACAAGAGACCCAGTACTTC
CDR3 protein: CATRASGVQETQYF

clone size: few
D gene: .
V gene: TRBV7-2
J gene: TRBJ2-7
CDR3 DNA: TGTGCCAGCAAACCCAGGGACAACTCCTACGAGCAGTACTTC
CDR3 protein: CASKPRDNSYEQYF

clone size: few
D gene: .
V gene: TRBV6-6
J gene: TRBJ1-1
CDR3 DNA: TGTGCCAGCAGTTTACAGGACGGGAACACTGAAGCTTTCTTT
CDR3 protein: CASSLQDGNTEAFF

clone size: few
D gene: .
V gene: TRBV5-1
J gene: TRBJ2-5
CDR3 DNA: TGCGCCAGCAGCGGGGGACACGAGACGGGGGTTGAGACCCAGTACTTC
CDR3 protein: CASSGGHETGVETQYF

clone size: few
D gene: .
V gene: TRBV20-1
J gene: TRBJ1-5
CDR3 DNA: TGCAGTGCTGCCCAGGATTACAATCAGCCCCAGCATTTT
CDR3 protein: CSAAQDYNQPQHF

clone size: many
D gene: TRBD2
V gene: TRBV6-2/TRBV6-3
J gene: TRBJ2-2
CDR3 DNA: TGTGCCAGCAGTCGGACTAGCGGGGGAAATCCGAACACCGGGGAGCTGTTTTTT
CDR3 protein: CASSRTSGGNPNTGELFF

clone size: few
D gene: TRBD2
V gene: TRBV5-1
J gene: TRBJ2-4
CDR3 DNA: TGCGCCAGCAGCACCCTGGGGGGGAAAAACATTCAGTACTTC
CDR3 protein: CASSTLGGKNIQYF

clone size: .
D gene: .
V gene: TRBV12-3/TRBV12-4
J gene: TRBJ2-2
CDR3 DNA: TGTGCCAGCAGTTTAGAGCCTGGTGTCGGGGAGCTGTTTTTT
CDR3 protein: CASSLEPGVGELFF

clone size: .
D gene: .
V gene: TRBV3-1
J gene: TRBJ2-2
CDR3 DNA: TGTGCCAGCACCCTTACTTTGGACACCGGGGAGCTGTTTTTT
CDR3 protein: CASTLTLDTGELFF

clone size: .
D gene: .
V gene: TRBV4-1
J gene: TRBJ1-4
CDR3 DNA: TGCGCCAGCAGCCAAGGGGGTGGCGGAGGAGGGAGTGAAAAACTGTTTTTT
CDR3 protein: CASSQGGGGGGSEKLFF

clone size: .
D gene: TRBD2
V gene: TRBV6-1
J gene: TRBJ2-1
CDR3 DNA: TGTGCCAGCATCCAACCCGGCCGAGCGGGAGGGGATGAGCAGTTCTTC
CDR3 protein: CASIQPGRAGGDEQFF

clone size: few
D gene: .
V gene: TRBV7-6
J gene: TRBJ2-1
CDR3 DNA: TGTGCCAGCAGCCCAGGGGAGGGGGTCCCCTACAATGAGCAGTTCTTC
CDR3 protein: CASSPGEGVPYNEQFF

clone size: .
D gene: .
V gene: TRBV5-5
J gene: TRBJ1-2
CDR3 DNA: TGTGCCAGCAGCCCGGGACGGATTGGAGGGGGCTACACCTTC
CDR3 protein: CASSPGRIGGGYTF

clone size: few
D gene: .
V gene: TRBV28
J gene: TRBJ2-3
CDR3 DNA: TGTGCCAGCATCGAAGGGGTTCGCACAGATACGCAGTATTTT
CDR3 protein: CASIEGVRTDTQYF

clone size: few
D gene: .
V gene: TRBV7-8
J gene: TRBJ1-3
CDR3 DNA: TGTGCCAGCAGTTTCCGGGCCTCCCTAGGGGGAAACACCATATATTTT
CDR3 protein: CASSFRASLGGNTIYF

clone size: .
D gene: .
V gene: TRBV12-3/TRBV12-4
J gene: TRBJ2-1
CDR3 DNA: TGTGCCAGCAGTCCCCAGCAACCCATGGACAATGAGCAGTTCTTC
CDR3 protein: CASSPQQPMDNEQFF

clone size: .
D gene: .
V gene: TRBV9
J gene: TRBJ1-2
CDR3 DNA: TGTGCCAGCAGCCCCGCCGGGGCGACTAACTATGGCTACACCTTC
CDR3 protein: CASSPAGATNYGYTF

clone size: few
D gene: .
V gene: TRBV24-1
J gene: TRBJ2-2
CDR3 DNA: TGTGCCACCAGTGATTTTGGGGGGATCTCGAACACCGGGGAGCTGTTTTTT
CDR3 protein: CATSDFGGISNTGELFF